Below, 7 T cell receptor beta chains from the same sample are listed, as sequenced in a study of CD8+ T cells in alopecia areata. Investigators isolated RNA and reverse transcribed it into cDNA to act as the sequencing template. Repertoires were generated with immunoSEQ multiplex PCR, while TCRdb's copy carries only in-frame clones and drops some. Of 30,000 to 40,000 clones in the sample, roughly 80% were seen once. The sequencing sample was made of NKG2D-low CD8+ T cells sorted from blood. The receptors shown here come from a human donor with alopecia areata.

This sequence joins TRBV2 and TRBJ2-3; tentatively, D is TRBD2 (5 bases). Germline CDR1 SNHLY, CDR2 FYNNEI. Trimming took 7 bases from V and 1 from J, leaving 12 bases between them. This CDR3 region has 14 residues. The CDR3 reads CASISPAGTDTQYF. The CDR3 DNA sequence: TGTGCCAGCATTTCTCCAGCGGGCACAGATACGCAGTATTTT.

This CDR3 reads CASSSRGDPPLFYEQYF. As DNA, the CDR3 is TGTGCCAGCAGCTCCCGTGGGGACCCGCCTCTATTTTACGAGCAGTACTTC. J is TRBJ2-7 and V is TRBV7-9, with D perhaps being TRBD1 or TRBD2 (5 bases each). The CDR3 is 17 residues long. V lost 4 bases and J lost 4, with 23 bases in between. Germline assignment: CDR1 SEHNR and CDR2 FQNEAQ (reference sequence).

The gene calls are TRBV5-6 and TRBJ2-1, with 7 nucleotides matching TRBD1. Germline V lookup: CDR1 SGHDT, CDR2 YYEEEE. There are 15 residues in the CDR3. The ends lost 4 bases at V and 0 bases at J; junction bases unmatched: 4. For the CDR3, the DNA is TGTGCCAGCAGCCCGGACAGGAGCTCCTACAATGAGCAGTTCTTC. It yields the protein CASSPDRSSYNEQFF.

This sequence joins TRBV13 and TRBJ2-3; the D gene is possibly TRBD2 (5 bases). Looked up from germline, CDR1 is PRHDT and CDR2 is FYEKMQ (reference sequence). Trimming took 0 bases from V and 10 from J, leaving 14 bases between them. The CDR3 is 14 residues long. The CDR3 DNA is TGTGCCAGCAGCTTAGGACTAGAGAGGCATGCGCAGTATTTT. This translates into CASSLGLERHAQYF.

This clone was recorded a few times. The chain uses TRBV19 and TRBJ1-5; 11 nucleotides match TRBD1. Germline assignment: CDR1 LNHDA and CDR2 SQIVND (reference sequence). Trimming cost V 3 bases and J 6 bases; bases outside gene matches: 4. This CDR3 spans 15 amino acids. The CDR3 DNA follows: TGTGCCAGTAGTATGGACAGGGGGCTCGGTCAGCCCCAGCATTTT. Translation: CASSMDRGLGQPQHF.

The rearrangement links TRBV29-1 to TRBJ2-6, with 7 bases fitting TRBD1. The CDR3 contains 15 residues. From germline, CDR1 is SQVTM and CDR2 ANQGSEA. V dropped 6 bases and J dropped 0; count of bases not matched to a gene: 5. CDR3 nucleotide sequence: TGCAGCGTCCGACAGGGCCCCTCTGGGGCCAACGTCCTGACTTTC. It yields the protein CSVRQGPSGANVLTF.

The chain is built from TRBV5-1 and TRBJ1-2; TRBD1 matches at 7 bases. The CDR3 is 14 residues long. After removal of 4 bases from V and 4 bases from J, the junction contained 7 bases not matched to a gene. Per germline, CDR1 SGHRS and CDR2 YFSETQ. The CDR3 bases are TGCGCCAGCAGCCCGACAGGGTTTAGCTATGGCTACACCTTC. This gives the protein CASSPTGFSYGYTF.